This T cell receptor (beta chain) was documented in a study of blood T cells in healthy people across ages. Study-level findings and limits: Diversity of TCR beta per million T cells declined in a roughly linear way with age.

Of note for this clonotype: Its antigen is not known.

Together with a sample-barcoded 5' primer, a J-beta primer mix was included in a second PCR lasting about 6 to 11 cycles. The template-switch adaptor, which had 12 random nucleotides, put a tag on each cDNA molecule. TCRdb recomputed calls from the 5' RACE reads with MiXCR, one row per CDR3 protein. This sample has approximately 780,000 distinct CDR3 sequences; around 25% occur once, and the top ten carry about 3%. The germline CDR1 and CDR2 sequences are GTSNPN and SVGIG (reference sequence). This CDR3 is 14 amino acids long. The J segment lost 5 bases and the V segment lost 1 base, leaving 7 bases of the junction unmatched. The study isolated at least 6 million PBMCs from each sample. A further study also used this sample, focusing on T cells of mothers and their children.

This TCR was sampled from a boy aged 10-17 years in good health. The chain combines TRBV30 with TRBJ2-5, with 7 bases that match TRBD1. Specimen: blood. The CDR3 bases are TGTGCCTGGAGTGGATTGACAGGGCGGGAGACCCAGTACTTC. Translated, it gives CAWSGLTGRETQYF.